This T cell receptor beta chain was captured in a study of a mutant IDH1 vaccine in newly diagnosed glioma. Study context: Vaccine administration was initiated 4-6 weeks following radiotherapy alone, or with temozolomide cycles. Study conclusions and caveats: Top peripheral T cell clonotype shifts appeared unrelated to pseudoprogression.

CDR1 SGHNT and CDR2 YYREEE come from the germline V gene (reference sequence). Trimming at V came to 5 bases and at J to 3 bases, leaving 11 bases not matched to a gene. The CDR3 is 15 amino acids. Time point here: week 47, end of study. Vaccine doses each comprised 300 ug of mutant IDH1 20-mer peptide, with topical imiquimod. Diagnosis in the donors showed new WHO grade 3 or 4 astrocytomas that were IDH1-mutant and ATRX-lost. Using immunoSEQ multiplex PCR, the repertoire was profiled, and TCRdb retains in-frame clones only, with some absent. The data hold 30,000 to 35,000 clones, with approximately 89% observed a single time. Concerning this clone: What it binds is not known.

The source of this sequence is a man aged 35 to 55 with glioma. Here the sequenced sample was PBMCs, taken from a glioma patient whose treatment included an IDH1 peptide vaccine. The chain joins TRBV5-4 to TRBJ2-7; TRBD2 matches at 7 bases. The CDR3 spells CASSTRGGTIYEQYF. The CDR3 DNA sequence: TGTGCCAGCAGTACTCGGGGCGGGACTATCTACGAGCAGTACTTC.